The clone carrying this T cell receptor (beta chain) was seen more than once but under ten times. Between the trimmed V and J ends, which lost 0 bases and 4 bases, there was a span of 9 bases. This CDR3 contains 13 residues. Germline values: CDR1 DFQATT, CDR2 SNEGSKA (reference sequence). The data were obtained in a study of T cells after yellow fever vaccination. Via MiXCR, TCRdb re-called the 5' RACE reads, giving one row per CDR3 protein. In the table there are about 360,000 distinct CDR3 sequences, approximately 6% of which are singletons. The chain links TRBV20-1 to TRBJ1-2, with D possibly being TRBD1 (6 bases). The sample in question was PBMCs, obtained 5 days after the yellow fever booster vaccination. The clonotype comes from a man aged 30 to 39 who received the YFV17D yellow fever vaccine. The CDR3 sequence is CSARDLRGYGYTF. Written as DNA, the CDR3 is TGCAGTGCTAGAGATCTCAGGGGCTATGGCTACACCTTC.